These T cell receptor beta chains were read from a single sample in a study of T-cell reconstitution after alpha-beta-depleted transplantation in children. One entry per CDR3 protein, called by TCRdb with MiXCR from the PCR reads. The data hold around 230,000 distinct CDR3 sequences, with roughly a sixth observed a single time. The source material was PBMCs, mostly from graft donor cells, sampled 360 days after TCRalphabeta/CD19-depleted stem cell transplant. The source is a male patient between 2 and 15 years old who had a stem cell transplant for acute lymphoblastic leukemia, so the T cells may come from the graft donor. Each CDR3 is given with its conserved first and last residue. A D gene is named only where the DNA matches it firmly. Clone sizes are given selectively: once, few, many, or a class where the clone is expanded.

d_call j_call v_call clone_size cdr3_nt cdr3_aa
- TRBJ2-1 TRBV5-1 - TGCGCCAGCAGCTTGGGCTCTGACAATGAGCAGTTCTTC CASSLGSDNEQFF
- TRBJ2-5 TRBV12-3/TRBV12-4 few TGTGCCAGCAGTTTTACCGGGGGAAGCCAAGAGACCCAGTACTTC CASSFTGGSQETQYF
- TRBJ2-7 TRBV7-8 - TGTGCCAGCAGCTTCCCCCGGGACCCCCGGAGCTACGAGCAGTACTTC CASSFPRDPRSYEQYF
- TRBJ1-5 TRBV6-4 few TGTGCCAGAGATAATCAGCCCCAGCATTTT CARDNQPQHF
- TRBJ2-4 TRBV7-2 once TGTGCCAGCAGCTTTACCGGGTCAGCCAAAAACATTCAGTACTTC CASSFTGSAKNIQYF
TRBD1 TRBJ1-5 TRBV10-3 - TGTGCCATCAGTGCAGCAGGGGGCCTCGGGAATCAGCCCCAGCATTTT CAISAAGGLGNQPQHF
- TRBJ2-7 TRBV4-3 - TGCGCCAGCAGCGATTTCGGCTACGAGCAGTACTTC CASSDFGYEQYF
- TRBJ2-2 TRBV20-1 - TGCAGTGCTAGGGACTGGAACACCGGGGAGCTGTTTTTT CSARDWNTGELFF
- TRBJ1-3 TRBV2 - TGTGCCAGCAGTGGGACAGTCACTGGAAACACCATATATTTT CASSGTVTGNTIYF
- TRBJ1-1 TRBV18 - TGTGCCAGCTCGATGGACAGTCTGAACACTGAAGCTTTCTTT CASSMDSLNTEAFF
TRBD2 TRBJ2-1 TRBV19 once TGTGCCAGTAGTATAGACAGGATAGCGGGGGGCGCTTACAATGAGCAGTTCTTC CASSIDRIAGGAYNEQFF
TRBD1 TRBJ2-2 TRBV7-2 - TGTGCCAGCAGCTTAGTAGGGGGCGCGGTCACCGGGGAGCTGTTTTTT CASSLVGGAVTGELFF
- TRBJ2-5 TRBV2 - TGTGCCAGCACTGGGGCCCATGGCCAGTACTTC CASTGAHGQYF
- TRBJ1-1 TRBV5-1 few TGCGCCAGCAGCGCCGGATACTCTGAAGCTTTCTTT CASSAGYSEAFF
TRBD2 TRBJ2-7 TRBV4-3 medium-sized TGCGCCAGCAGCCAAGGGGCGGGGGGTGTCTACGAGCAGTACTTC CASSQGAGGVYEQYF
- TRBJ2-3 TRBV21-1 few TGTGCCAGCAGCAAAGGAATCTACAGGGGCAGGGTCACAGATACGCAGTATTTT CASSKGIYRGRVTDTQYF
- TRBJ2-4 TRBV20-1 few TGCAGTGCTAGTTGGCTTGGGGCCAAAAACATTCAGTACTTC CSASWLGAKNIQYF
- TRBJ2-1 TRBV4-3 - TGCGCCAGCAGCCAAGCTGGGAGTACCTACAATGAGCAGTTCTTC CASSQAGSTYNEQFF
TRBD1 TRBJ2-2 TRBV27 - TGTGCCAGCAGTACGGACAGGGGAAGGGACGGGGAGCTGTTTTTT CASSTDRGRDGELFF
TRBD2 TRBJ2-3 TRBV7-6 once TGTGCCAGCAGCTTAGCGAGGGCGGGGAGGGAAGATACGCAGTATTTT CASSLARAGREDTQYF
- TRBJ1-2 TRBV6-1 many TGTGCCAGCAGCGTCGAGGCCGAGACCGAGGACGGCTACACCTTC CASSVEAETEDGYTF
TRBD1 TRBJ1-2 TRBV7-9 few TGTGCCAGCAGCTCTACGACAGGGAATATCCCTGGCTACACCTTC CASSSTTGNIPGYTF
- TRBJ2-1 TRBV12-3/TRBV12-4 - TGTGCCAGCACCTTCACAGACGAGCAGTTCTTC CASTFTDEQFF
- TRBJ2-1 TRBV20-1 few TGCAGTGCTAGGACTACCGGTGAGCAGTTCTTC CSARTTGEQFF
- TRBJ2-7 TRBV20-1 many TGCAGTGCTAGCCCGTTCAGCTCCTACGAGCAGTACTTC CSASPFSSYEQYF
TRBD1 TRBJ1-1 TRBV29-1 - TGCAGCGTTGGAGGGGACAGGGGGCGGGAGAGCACTGAAGCTTTCTTT CSVGGDRGRESTEAFF
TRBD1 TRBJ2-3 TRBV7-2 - TGTGCCAGCAGCCTCGGGACAGTTGGCACAGATACGCAGTATTTT CASSLGTVGTDTQYF
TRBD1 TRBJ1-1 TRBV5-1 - TGCGCCAGCAGCTCCCCCACACTCGACAGGGGGAACACTGAAGCTTTCTTT CASSSPTLDRGNTEAFF
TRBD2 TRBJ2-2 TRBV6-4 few TGTGCCAGAGCTCGCGGGACTAGAGCCACCGGGGAGCTGTTTTTT CARARGTRATGELFF
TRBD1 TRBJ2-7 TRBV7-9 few TGTGCCAGCACCCAACAGGGGAAGACCTACGAGCAGTACTTC CASTQQGKTYEQYF
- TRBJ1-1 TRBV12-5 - TGTGCTAGTGGTTTCCAGGAGGACACTGAAGCTTTCTTT CASGFQEDTEAFF
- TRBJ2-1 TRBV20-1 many TGCAGTGCTAGCTCCACGGGGAGCTCCTACAATGAGCAGTTCTTC CSASSTGSSYNEQFF
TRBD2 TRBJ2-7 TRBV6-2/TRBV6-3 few TGTGCCAGCAGGAAACTAGCGGGGCTATCCTACGAGCAGTACTTC CASRKLAGLSYEQYF
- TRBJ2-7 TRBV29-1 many TGCAGCGCTCGGGACCCCGACTCCTACGAGCAGTACTTC CSARDPDSYEQYF
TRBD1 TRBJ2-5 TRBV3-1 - TGTGCCAGCAGCCTTGGGGACAGACAAGAGACCCAGTACTTC CASSLGDRQETQYF
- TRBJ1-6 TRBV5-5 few TGTGCCAGCAGCTCGGGGGAAAGGTCCTATAATTCACCCCTCCACTTT CASSSGERSYNSPLHF
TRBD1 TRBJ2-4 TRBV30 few TGTGCCTGGGACAGGGGGAACATTCAGTACTTC CAWDRGNIQYF
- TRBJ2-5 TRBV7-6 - TGTGCCAGCAGCTTCTTAAAGGGTGGAGAGACCCAGTACTTC CASSFLKGGETQYF
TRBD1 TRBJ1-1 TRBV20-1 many TGCAGTGCCCGGACAGGGGTGGCGAACACTGAAGCTTTCTTT CSARTGVANTEAFF
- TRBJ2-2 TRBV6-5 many TGTGCCAGCAGTTACACTAGGGGGACGAACACCGGGGAGCTGTTTTTT CASSYTRGTNTGELFF
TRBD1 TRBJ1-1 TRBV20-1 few TGCAGTGCTACTCCGGTGGGACAGGGTTTTGGTGAAGCTTTCTTT CSATPVGQGFGEAFF
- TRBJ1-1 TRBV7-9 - TGTGCCGTCCAGGGGAACACTGAAGCTTTCTTT CAVQGNTEAFF
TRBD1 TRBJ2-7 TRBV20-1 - TGCAGTGCCCCGAGGGACAGGGACTACGAGCAGTACTTC CSAPRDRDYEQYF
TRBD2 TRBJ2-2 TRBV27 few TGTGCCAGCAGTCGGGCTAGCGGGGGGGTGGCGAACACCGGGGAGCTGTTTTTT CASSRASGGVANTGELFF
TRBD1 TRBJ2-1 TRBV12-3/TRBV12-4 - TGTGCCAGCAGTAGGGGGACAGGGGGCAATGAGCAGTTCTTC CASSRGTGGNEQFF
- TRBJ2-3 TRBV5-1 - TGCGCCAGCAGCTTACGCGCAGGGGCAGATACGCAGTATTTT CASSLRAGADTQYF
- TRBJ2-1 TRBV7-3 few TGTGCCAGCAGCCCGACCTCCTACAATGAGCAGTTCTTC CASSPTSYNEQFF
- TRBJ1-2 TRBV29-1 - TGCAGCGTTGAAAGCAAGAGTGGCTACACCTTC CSVESKSGYTF
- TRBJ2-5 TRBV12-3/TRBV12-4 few TGTGCCAGCAGTTTAAGGCTCCAGGGCGAAGAGACCCAGTACTTC CASSLRLQGEETQYF
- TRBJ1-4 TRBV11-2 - TGTGCCAGCAGCTTAGATGTGGGGTGGACTGAAAAACTGTTTTTT CASSLDVGWTEKLFF
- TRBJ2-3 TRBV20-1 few TGCAGTGCTAGACGGGACTGGATCAACACAGATACGCAGTATTTT CSARRDWINTDTQYF
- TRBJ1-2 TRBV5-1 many TGCGCCAGCAGCCCCACCCCGGGAGGCTACACCTTC CASSPTPGGYTF
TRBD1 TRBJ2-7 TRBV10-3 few TGTGCCATCAGGGGGACAGGCGACGAGCAGTACTTC CAIRGTGDEQYF
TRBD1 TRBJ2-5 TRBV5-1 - TGCGCCAGCAGCCCCCCGGGACAGATCAGGGAGACCCAGTACTTC CASSPPGQIRETQYF
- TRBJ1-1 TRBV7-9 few TGTGCCAGCAGTTGGGGGAAGAATGAAGCTTTCTTT CASSWGKNEAFF
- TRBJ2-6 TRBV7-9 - TGTGCCAGCAGGTTGGGACAAAGGACCTCTGGGGCCAACGTCCTGACTTTC CASRLGQRTSGANVLTF
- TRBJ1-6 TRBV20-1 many TGCAGTGCTAGGGGTGACGCAGCCCTCTATAATTCACCCCTCCACTTT CSARGDAALYNSPLHF